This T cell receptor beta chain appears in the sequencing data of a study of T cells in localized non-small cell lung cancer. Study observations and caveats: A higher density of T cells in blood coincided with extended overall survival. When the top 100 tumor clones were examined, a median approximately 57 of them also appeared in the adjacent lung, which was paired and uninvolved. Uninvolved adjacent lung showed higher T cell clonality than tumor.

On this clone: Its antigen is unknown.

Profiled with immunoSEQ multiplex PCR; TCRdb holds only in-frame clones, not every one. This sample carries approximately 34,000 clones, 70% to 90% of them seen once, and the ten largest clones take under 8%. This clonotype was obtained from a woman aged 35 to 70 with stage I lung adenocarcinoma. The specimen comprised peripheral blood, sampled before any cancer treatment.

The CDR3 loop reads CASSERTGPYEQYF. CDR3 bases: TGTGCCAGCAGTGAGAGGACAGGCCCCTACGAGCAGTACTTC. V usage is TRBV2 and J usage is TRBJ2-7, with TRBD1 matching 7 bases. This CDR3 region has 14 residues. Germline CDR1 and CDR2: SNHLY and FYNNEI. With 3 bases clipped from V and 2 bases from J, the junction kept 4 bases outside the gene matches.